These T cell receptor beta chains were read from a single sample in a study of T cells in localized non-small cell lung cancer. Assay used: immunoSEQ multiplex PCR; TCRdb lists only in-frame clones, some missing. The sample contains 40,000 to 60,000 clones, more than 75% of which appear only once. The specimen was PBMCs, collected before any cancer treatment. Receptor source: a female donor with stage II lung adenocarcinoma. Each CDR3 is given with its conserved first and last residue. The D gene is left open where the match is weak. Rows may omit the clone size; those that give it use once, few, many or a size class.

d_gene,j_gene,abundance,v_gene,CDR3aa,CDR3nt
-,TRBJ2-3,-,TRBV11-3,CASSRGRSATDTQYF,TGTGCCAGCAGCCGGGGACGCTCAGCCACAGATACGCAGTATTTT
-,TRBJ2-5,-,TRBV2,CATREGPLQETQYF,TGTGCCACCAGGGAAGGTCCCCTCCAAGAGACCCAGTACTTC
-,TRBJ2-5,once,TRBV4-1,CASSQATRAGETQYF,TGCGCCAGCAGCCAAGCCACGCGGGCAGGGGAGACCCAGTACTTC
-,TRBJ2-2,-,TRBV29-1,CSVLTGNTGELFF,TGCAGCGTCCTGACAGGGAACACCGGGGAGCTGTTTTTT
TRBD2,TRBJ2-1,-,TRBV2,CASSPSGGANEQFF,TGTGCCAGCAGTCCCAGCGGGGGGGCGAATGAGCAGTTCTTC
-,TRBJ1-6,-,TRBV7-9,CASSPPGGDSPLHF,TGTGCCAGCAGCCCCCCGGGGGGCGATTCACCCCTCCACTTT
TRBD1,TRBJ1-1,-,TRBV7-2,CASSSIGGGGPFF,TGTGCCAGCAGCTCCATTGGAGGGGGCGGGCCTTTCTTT
-,TRBJ1-2,-,TRBV27,CASSPSFSRPTLYGYTF,TGTGCCAGCAGCCCCAGCTTTAGCAGGCCAACCCTCTATGGCTACACCTTC